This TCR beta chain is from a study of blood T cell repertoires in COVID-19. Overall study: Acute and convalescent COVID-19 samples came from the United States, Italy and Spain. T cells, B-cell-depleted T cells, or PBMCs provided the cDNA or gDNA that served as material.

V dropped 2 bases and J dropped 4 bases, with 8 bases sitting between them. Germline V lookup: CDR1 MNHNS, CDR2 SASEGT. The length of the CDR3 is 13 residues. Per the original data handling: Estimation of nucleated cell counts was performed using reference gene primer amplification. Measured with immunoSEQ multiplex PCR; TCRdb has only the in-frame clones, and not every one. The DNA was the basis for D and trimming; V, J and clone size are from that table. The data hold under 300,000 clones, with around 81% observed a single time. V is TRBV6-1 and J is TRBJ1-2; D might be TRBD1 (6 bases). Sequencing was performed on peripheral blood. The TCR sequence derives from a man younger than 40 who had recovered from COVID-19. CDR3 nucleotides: TGTGCCAGCAGTGAACAGGGGTCCTATGGCTACACCTTC. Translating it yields CASSEQGSYGYTF.